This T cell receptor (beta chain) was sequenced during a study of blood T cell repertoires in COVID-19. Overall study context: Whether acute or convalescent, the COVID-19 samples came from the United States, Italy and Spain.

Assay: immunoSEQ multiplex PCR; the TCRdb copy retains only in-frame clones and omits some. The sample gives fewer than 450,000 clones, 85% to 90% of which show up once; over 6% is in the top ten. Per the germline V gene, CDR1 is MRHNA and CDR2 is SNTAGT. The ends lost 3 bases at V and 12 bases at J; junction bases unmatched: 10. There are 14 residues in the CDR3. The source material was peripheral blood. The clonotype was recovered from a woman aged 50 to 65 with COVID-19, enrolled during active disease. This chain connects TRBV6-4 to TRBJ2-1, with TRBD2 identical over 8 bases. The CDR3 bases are TGTGCCAGCAGTGAGGATAGCGGGATGAGGCCGCAGTTCTTC. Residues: CASSEDSGMRPQFF.